Presented here are 20 T cell receptor beta chains from one specimen sequenced in a study of control samples from healthy donors and cancer patients. Data came from immunoSEQ multiplex PCR; TCRdb stores just in-frame clones and leaves some out. The repertoire holds about 50,000 clones, with about 93% as singletons. The source material was PBMCs. The receptors derive from a woman between 50 and 59 years old with head and neck cancer.

V usage is TRBV5-1 and J usage is TRBJ2-7; D is ambiguous. Trimming pared 6 bases from V and 3 bases from J, leaving 19 bases between. In germline, CDR1 is SGHRS, CDR2 YFSETQ. The CDR3 spans 15 residues. Here the CDR3 DNA reads TGCGCCAGCAACCCGGGTACGTACAGTAACTACGAGCAGTACTTC. Protein sequence: CASNPGTYSNYEQYF.

The J gene is TRBJ2-3, the V gene TRBV29-1; D is possibly TRBD1 (5 bases). The CDR3 runs 14 residues. Germline V gene sequence: CDR1 SQVTM, CDR2 ANQGSEA. V lost 6 bases and J lost 0, with 13 bases in between. In DNA form, the CDR3 reads TGCAGCGTGTCGGGCAGGGAAAGCACAGATACGCAGTATTTT. Amino acids: CSVSGRESTDTQYF.

With respect to this clone: This specimen includes other DNA sequences encoding the same CDR3. The chain recombines TRBV18 with TRBJ2-3, with 9 bases aligning to TRBD1. CDR3 length: 15 residues. CDR1 KGHSH and CDR2 LQKENI come from the germline V gene. The trim removed 3 bases at V and 3 bases at J, leaving 4 bases unmatched. CDR3 DNA sequence: TGTGCCAGCTCACCTCCGGGACAGGGAACAGATACGCAGTATTTT. Protein sequence: CASSPPGQGTDTQYF.

The chain employs TRBV10-2 and TRBJ1-5; 9 positions agree with TRBD1. Trimming took 6 bases from V and 7 from J; bases not matched to a gene: 7. There are 14 residues in the CDR3. The V gene's germline CDR1 is WSHSY and CDR2 SAAADI. CDR3: CASSRQGEKQPQHF. The CDR3 DNA reads as TGCGCCAGCAGCAGACAGGGGGAAAAGCAGCCCCAGCATTTT.

V gene TRBV5-1 combines with J gene TRBJ1-2; perhaps TRBD1 as D (5 bases). V lost 0 bases, J lost 5 bases, and 17 bases lay in between. This CDR3 has 16 residues. Germline values: CDR1 SGHRS, CDR2 YFSETQ. CDR3 sequence: CASSLAGGESSYGYTF. The CDR3 coding sequence is TGCGCCAGCAGCTTGGCCGGGGGGGAATCGTCTTATGGCTACACCTTC.

The rearrangement uses TRBV10-2 and TRBJ2-3; TRBD2 agrees at 8 bases. The J segment lost 1 base and the V segment lost 2 bases, leaving 2 bases of the junction unmatched. Germline V gene sequence: CDR1 WSHSY, CDR2 SAAADI. The CDR3 sequence is 15 residues long. The chain's CDR3 is CASSEPGLGTDTQYF. The CDR3 region has the DNA TGCGCCAGCAGTGAGCCGGGACTAGGCACAGATACGCAGTATTTT.

V gene TRBV7-2 combines with J gene TRBJ1-4, with D hard to call. This CDR3 has 14 residues. The V end was cut by 1 base, the J end by 7 bases, with 10 bases between. In germline, CDR1 is SGHTA, CDR2 FQGNSA. CDR3 sequence reads: CASSLGTSGEKLFF. The CDR3 DNA sequence: TGTGCCAGCAGCTTAGGAACATCCGGTGAAAAACTGTTTTTT.

V gene TRBV18 combines with J gene TRBJ2-3; D gene unclear. This CDR3 is 15 amino acids long. Germline V lookup: CDR1 KGHSH, CDR2 LQKENI. Trimming took 3 bases from V and 1 from J, leaving 11 bases between them. CDR3 in DNA: TGTGCCAGCTCACCTCGAAAGTCGGGCACAGATACGCAGTATTTT. Protein sequence: CASSPRKSGTDTQYF.

The chain uses TRBV4-1 and TRBJ2-3; 8 bases line up with TRBD1. CDR1 is MGHRA and CDR2 is YSYEKL in the germline V gene. V shed 4 bases and J 2 bases; nucleotides not matched to a gene: 8. This CDR3 is 16 amino acids long. CDR3: CASSPTGVPLTDTQYF. DNA for the CDR3: TGCGCCAGCAGCCCGACAGGGGTACCCCTCACAGATACGCAGTATTTT.

V usage is TRBV9 and J usage is TRBJ2-5; D might be TRBD2 (6 bases). Trimming took off 3 bases at V and 1 base at J, with 7 bases between the two ends. In germline, CDR1 is SGDLS, CDR2 YYNGEE. The CDR3 is 13 amino acids. DNA for the CDR3: TGTGCCAGCAGCGCGACTAGCCAAGAGACCCAGTACTTC. Translated: CASSATSQETQYF.

This clone was observed a single time. CDR3 loop: CASSLVPGVVYGYTF. CDR3 DNA sequence: TGTGCCAGCAGCTTAGTTCCAGGGGTCGTCTATGGCTACACCTTC. The chain couples TRBV7-8 to TRBJ1-2, with D possibly TRBD1 on 6 matching bases. The CDR3 runs 15 residues. CDR1 and CDR2 from the germline V gene are SGHVS and FQNEAQ. V shed 1 base and J shed 4 bases, with 13 bases lying between them.

The rearrangement links TRBV6-5 to TRBJ1-5, with D perhaps matching TRBD1 (6 bases). Germline V gives CDR1 MNHEY, CDR2 SVGAGI. V was pared by 6 bases and J by 2 bases, with 8 bases between. CDR3 length: 13 residues. The CDR3, as DNA: TGTGCCAGCAGACAGGGCGGCAATCAGCCCCAGCATTTT. This translates into CASRQGGNQPQHF.

The rearrangement uses TRBV24-1 and TRBJ1-1; D is ambiguous. V was clipped by 5 bases and J by 7 bases, with 16 bases between them. Germline CDR1 is KGHDR and CDR2 is SFDVKD. CDR3 length: 14 residues. The DNA of the CDR3 is TGTGCCACCAGTGTCACGGGAGGAGGGAATGAAGCTTTCTTT. Encoded protein: CATSVTGGGNEAFF.

The chain couples TRBV2 to TRBJ1-5; D gene unclear. Germline V lookup: CDR1 SNHLY, CDR2 FYNNEI. This CDR3 region has 15 residues. Trimming cost V 3 bases and J 2 bases, with 11 bases left between them. CDR3 DNA sequence: TGTGCCAGCAGTGACAAGGGAACGGGCAATCAGCCCCAGCATTTT. Protein sequence: CASSDKGTGNQPQHF.

This chain joins TRBV2 and TRBJ1-1, with 7 bases aligning to TRBD1. This CDR3 contains 13 residues. With 8 bases clipped from V and 4 bases from J, the junction kept 7 bases outside the gene matches. In germline, CDR1 is SNHLY, CDR2 FYNNEI. CDR3 in amino acids: CASQGGIGTEAFF. The CDR3 bases are TGTGCCAGCCAAGGGGGCATTGGCACTGAAGCTTTCTTT.

The rearrangement joins TRBV7-9 to TRBJ1-2; 8 nucleotides align to TRBD1. The CDR3 length is 17 residues. V was clipped by 3 bases and J by 1 base; unmatched bases: 10. CDR1 is SEHNR and CDR2 is FQNEAQ in the germline V gene (reference sequence). The CDR3 protein is CASSLGLRDRFNYGYTF. Here the CDR3 DNA reads TGTGCCAGCAGCTTGGGCCTCCGGGACAGGTTTAACTATGGCTACACCTTC.

The chain has TRBV2 and TRBJ2-1; possible D gene TRBD1, 6 bases. V shed 6 bases and J shed 7 bases, with 16 bases lying between them. The germline gives CDR1 SNHLY, CDR2 FYNNEI. This CDR3 spans 14 amino acids. In DNA form, the CDR3 reads TGTGCCAGCAGAGGGGGACACGGCACTAATGAGCAGTTCTTC. It specifies CASRGGHGTNEQFF.

The V and J genes are TRBV13 and TRBJ1-1; 7 bases align to TRBD1. CDR1 is PRHDT, CDR2 FYEKMQ, per germline (reference sequence). V was pared by 4 bases and J by 5 bases, with 4 bases of the junction left unmatched. CDR3 length: 13 amino acids. CDR3 coding DNA: TGTGCCAGCAGCTCGTACAGGGGTACTGAAGCTTTCTTT. Protein product: CASSSYRGTEAFF.

The chain combines TRBV6-1 with TRBJ1-2; TRBD1 agrees at 7 bases. CDR1 and CDR2 from the germline V gene are MNHNS and SASEGT. The length of the CDR3 is 15 residues. The trim removed 1 base at V and 0 bases at J, leaving 2 bases unmatched. The CDR3 is CASSEVQGANYGYTF. CDR3 coding DNA: TGTGCCAGCAGTGAAGTTCAGGGGGCTAACTATGGCTACACCTTC.

The V call is TRBV7-9, the J call TRBJ2-5; 10 positions agree with TRBD1. The CDR3 extends over 15 amino acids. Trimming at V came to 3 bases and at J to 2 bases, leaving 3 bases not matched to a gene. The germline CDR1 and CDR2 sequences are SEHNR and FQNEAQ (reference sequence). The CDR3: CASSFPGQGQETQYF. The CDR3 nucleotides read TGTGCCAGCAGCTTCCCGGGACAGGGGCAAGAGACCCAGTACTTC.